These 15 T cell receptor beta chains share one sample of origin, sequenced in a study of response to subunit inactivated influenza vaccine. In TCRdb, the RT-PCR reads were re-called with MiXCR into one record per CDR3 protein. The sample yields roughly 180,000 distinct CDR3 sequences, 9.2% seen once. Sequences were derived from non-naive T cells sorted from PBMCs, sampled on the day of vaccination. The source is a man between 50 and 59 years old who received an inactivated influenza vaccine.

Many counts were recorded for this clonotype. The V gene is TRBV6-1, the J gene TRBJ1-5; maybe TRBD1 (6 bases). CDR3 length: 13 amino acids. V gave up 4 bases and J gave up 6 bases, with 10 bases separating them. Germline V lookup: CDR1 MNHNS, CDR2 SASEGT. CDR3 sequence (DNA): TGTGCCAGCAGTGTGGACAGAGGTCAGCCCCAGCATTTT. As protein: CASSVDRGQPQHF.

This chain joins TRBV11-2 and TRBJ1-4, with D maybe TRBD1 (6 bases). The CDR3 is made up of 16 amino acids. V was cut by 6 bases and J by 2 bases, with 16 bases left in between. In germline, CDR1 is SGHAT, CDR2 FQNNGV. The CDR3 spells CASRRLGGRTNEKLFF. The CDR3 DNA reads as TGTGCCAGCAGGCGACTAGGGGGTAGGACTAATGAAAAACTGTTTTTT.

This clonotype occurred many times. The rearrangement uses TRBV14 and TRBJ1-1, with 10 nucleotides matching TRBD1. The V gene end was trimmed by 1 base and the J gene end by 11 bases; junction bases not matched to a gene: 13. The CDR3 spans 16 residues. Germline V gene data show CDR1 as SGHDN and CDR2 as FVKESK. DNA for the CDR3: TGTGCCAGCAGCCAAGGCCGTTACGGGACAGGGGTGCGGGCTTTCTTT. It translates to CASSQGRYGTGVRAFF.

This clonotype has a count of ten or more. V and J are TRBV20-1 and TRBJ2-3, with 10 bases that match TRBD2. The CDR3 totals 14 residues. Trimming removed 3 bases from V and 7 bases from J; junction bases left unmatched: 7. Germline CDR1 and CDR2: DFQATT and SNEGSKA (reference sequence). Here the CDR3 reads CSASGGTSDYTQYF. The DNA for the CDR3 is TGCAGTGCTAGTGGGGGGACTAGCGATTATACGCAGTATTTT.

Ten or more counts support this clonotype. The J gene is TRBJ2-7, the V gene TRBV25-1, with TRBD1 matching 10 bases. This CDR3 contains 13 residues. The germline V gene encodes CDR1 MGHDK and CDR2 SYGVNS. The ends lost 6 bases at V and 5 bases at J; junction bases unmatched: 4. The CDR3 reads CASSAGTGDEQYF. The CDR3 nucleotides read TGTGCCAGCAGCGCCGGGACAGGGGACGAGCAGTACTTC.

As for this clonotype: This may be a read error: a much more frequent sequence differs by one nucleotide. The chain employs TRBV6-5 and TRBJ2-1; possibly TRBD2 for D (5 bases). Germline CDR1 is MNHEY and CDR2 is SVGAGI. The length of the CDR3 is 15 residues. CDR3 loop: CASRFGLSSHNEQFF. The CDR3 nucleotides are TGTGCCAGCCGTTTTGGACTCAGCTCCCACAATGAGCAGTTCTTC.

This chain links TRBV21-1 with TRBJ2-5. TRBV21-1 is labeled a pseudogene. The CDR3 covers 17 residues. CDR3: CASSKEFQEMYQETQYF. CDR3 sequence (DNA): TGTGCCAGCAGCAAAGAATTCCAGGAGATGTACCAAGAGACCCAGTACTTC.

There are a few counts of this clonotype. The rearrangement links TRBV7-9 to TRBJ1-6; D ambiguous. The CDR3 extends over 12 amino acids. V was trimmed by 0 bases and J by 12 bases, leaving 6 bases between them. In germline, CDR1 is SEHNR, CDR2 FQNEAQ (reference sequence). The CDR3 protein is CASSLAAGPLHF. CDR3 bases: TGTGCCAGCAGCTTAGCCGCAGGACCCCTCCACTTT.

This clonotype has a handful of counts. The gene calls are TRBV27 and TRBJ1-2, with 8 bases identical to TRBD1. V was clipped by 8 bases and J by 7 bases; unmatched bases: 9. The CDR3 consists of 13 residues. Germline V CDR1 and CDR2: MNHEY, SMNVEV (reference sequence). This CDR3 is CASSGGRGLGYTF. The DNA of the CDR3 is TGTGCCAGCTCCGGCGGCAGGGGGCTTGGCTACACCTTC.

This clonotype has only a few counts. This CDR3 reads CASSFWDQETQYF. In nucleotides, the CDR3 is TGTGCCAGCAGTTTTTGGGACCAAGAGACCCAGTACTTC. The chain employs TRBV12-3 or TRBV12-4 and TRBJ2-5; D gene unclear. This CDR3 has 13 amino acids. Trimming pared 3 bases from V and 0 bases from J, leaving 5 bases between.

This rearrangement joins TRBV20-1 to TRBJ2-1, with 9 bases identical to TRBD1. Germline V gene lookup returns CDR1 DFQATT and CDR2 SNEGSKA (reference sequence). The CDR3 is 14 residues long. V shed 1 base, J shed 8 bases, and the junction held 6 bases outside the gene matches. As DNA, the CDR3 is TGCAGTGCTAGAGCCGGGACAGGGAAACATGAGCAGTTCTTC. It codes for CSARAGTGKHEQFF.

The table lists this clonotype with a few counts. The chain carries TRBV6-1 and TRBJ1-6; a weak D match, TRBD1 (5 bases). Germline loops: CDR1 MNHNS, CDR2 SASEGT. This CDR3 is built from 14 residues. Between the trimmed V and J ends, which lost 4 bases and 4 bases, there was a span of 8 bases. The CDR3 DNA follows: TGTGCCAGCAGTGGACAGTCTTATAATTCACCCCTCCACTTT. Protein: CASSGQSYNSPLHF.

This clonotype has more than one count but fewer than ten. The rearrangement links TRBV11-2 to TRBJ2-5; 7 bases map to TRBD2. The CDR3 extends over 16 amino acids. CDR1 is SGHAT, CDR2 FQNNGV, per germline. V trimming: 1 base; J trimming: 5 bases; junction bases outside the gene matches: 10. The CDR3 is CASSLGARVGGETQYF. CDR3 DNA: TGTGCCAGCAGCTTAGGGGCACGCGTGGGGGGGGAGACCCAGTACTTC.

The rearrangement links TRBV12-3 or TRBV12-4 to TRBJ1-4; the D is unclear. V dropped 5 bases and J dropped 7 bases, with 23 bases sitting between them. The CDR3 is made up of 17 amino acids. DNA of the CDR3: TGTGCCAGCAGTCCACCGGCCGGGAGCCTCGTAGGTGAAAAACTGTTTTTT. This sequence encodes CASSPPAGSLVGEKLFF.

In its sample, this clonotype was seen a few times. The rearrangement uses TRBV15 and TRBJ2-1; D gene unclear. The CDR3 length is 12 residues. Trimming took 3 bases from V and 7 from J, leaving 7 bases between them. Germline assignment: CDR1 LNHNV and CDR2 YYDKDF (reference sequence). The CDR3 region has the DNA TGTGCCACCAGCAGGGAATCGAATGAGCAGTTCTTC. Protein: CATSRESNEQFF.